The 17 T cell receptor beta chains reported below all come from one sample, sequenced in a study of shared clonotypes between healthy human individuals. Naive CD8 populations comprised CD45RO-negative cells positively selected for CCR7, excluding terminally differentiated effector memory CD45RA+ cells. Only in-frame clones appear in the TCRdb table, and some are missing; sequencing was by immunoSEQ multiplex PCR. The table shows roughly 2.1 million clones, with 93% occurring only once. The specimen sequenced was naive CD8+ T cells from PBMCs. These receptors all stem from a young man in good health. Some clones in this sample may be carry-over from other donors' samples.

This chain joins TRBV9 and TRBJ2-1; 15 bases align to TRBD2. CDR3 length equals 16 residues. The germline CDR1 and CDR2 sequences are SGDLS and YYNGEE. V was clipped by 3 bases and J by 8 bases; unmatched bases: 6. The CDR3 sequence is CASSEAGLAGGHEQFF. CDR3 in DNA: TGTGCCAGCAGCGAGGCGGGACTAGCGGGAGGTCATGAGCAGTTCTTC.

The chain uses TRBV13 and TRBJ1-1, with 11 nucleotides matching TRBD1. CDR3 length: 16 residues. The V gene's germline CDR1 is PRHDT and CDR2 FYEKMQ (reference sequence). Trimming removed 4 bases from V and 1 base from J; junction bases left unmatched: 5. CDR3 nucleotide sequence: TGTGCCAGCAGCTCGTGGACAGGGGGCACGAACACTGAAGCTTTCTTT. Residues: CASSSWTGGTNTEAFF. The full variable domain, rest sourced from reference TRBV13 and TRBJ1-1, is AAGVIQSPRHLIKEKRETATLKCYPIPRHDTVYWYQQGPGQDPQFLISFYEKMQSDKGSIPDRFSAQQFSDYHSELNMSSLELGDSALYFCASSSWTGGTNTEAFFGQGTRLTVV.

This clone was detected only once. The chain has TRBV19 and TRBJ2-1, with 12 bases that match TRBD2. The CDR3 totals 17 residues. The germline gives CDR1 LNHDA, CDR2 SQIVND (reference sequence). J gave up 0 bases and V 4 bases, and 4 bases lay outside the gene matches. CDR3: CASSNKLAGGSYNEQFF. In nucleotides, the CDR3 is TGTGCCAGTAGTAACAAACTAGCGGGAGGCTCCTACAATGAGCAGTTCTTC.

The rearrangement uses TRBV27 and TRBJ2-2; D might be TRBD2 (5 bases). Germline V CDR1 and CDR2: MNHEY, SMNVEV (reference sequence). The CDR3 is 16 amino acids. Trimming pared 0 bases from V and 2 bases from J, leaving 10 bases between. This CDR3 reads CASSLSWTLNTGELFF. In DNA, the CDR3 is TGTGCCAGCAGTTTATCGTGGACTCTTAACACCGGGGAGCTGTTTTTT.

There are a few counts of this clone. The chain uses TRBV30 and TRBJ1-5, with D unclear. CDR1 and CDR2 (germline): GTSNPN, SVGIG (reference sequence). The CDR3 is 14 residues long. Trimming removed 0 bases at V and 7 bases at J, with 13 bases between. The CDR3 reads CAWSVRYRGQPQHF. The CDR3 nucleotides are TGTGCCTGGAGTGTACGTTATCGGGGACAGCCCCAGCATTTT. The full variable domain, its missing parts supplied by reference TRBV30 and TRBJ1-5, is SQTIHQWPATLVQPVGSPLSLECTVEGTSNPNLYWYRQAAGRGLQLLFYSVGIGQISSEVPQNLSASRPQDRQFILSSKKLLLSDSGFYLCAWSVRYRGQPQHFGDGTRLSIL.

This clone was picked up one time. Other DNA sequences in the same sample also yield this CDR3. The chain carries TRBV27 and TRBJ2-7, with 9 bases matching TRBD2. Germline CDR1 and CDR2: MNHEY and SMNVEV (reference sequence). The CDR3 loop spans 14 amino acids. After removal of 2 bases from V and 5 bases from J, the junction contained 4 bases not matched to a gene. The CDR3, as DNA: TGTGCCAGCAGTTTAGCGGGAGGGCCTAACGAGCAGTACTTC. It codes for CASSLAGGPNEQYF.

The CDR3 spells CASSAGVAVYNEQFF. Written as DNA, the CDR3 is TGTGCCAGCAGCGCGGGGGTAGCGGTCTACAATGAGCAGTTCTTC. This chain connects TRBV11-2 to TRBJ2-1, with TRBD2 matching 7 bases. V lost 5 bases to trimming and J lost 3 bases; unmatched junction nucleotides: 7. CDR3 size: 15 residues. The germline V gene encodes CDR1 SGHAT and CDR2 FQNNGV.

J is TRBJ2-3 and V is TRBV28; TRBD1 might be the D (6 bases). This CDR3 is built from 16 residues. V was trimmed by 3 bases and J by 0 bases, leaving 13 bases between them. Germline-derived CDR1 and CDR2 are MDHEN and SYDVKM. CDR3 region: CASSFPKGESTDTQYF. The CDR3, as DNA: TGTGCCAGCAGTTTCCCTAAGGGGGAGAGCACAGATACGCAGTATTTT.

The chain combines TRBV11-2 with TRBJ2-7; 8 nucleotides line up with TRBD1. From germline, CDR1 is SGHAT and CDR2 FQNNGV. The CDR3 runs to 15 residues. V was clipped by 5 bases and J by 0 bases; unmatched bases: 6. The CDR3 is CASSPGQGSSYEQYF. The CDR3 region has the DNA TGTGCCAGCAGCCCAGGACAGGGAAGCTCCTACGAGCAGTACTTC. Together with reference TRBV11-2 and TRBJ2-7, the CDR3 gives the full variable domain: EAGVAQSPRYKIIEKRQSVAFWCNPISGHATLYWYQQILGQGPKLLIQFQNNGVVDDSQLPKDRFSAERLKGVDSTLKIQPAKLEDSAVYLCASSPGQGSSYEQYFGPGTRLTVT.

CDR3 DNA sequence: TGTGCCAGCAGCGGACCCAGTACAGGAAACTCTGGAAACACCATATATTTT. Protein product: CASSGPSTGNSGNTIYF. The V call is TRBV2, the J call TRBJ1-3, with D tentatively TRBD1 (5 bases). CDR1 is SNHLY and CDR2 is FYNNEI in the germline V gene. The length of the CDR3 is 17 residues. Between the trimmed V and J ends, which lost 6 bases and 0 bases, there was a span of 18 bases. Full variable domain (remainder filled in from reference TRBV2 and TRBJ1-3): EPEVTQTPSHQVTQMGQEVILRCVPISNHLYFYWYRQILGQKVEFLVSFYNNEISEKSEIFDDQFSVERPDGSNFTLKIRSTKLEDSAMYFCASSGPSTGNSGNTIYFGEGSWLTVV.

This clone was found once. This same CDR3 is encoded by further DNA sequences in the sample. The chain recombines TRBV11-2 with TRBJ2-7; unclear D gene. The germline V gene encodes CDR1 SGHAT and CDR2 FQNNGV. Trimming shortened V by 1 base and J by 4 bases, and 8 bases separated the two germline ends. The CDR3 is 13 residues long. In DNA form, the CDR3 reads TGTGCCAGCAGCTTAGGAACGGATTACGAGCAGTACTTC. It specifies CASSLGTDYEQYF.

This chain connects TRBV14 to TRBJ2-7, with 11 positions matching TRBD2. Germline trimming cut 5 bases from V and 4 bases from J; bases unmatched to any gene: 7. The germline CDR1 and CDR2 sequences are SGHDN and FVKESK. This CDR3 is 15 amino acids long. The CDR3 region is CASSARLAGLYEQYF. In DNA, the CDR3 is TGTGCCAGCAGCGCTCGACTAGCGGGACTATACGAGCAGTACTTC.

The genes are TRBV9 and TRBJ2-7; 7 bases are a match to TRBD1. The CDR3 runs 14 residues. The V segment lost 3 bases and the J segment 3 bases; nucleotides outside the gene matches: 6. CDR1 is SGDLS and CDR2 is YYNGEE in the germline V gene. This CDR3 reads CASSGRDRNYEQYF. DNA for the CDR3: TGTGCCAGCAGCGGCCGGGACAGAAACTACGAGCAGTACTTC. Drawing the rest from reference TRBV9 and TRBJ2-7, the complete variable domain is DSGVTQTPKHLITATGQRVTLRCSPRSGDLSVYWYQQSLDQGLQFLIQYYNGEERAKGNILERFSAQQFPDLHSELNLSSLELGDSALYFCASSGRDRNYEQYFGPGTRLTVT.

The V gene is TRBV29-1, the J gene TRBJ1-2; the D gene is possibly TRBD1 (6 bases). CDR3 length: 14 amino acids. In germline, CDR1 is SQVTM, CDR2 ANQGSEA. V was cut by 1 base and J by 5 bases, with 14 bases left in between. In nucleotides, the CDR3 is TGCAGCGTTGAAGGGGCAGGGGAAGAGTATGGCTACACCTTC. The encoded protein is CSVEGAGEEYGYTF.

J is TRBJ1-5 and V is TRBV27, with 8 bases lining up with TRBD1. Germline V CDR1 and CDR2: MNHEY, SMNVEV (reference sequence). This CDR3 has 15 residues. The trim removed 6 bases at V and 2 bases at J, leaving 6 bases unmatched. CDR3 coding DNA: TGTGCCAGCAGCCTACAGGGGGGAGGCAATCAGCCCCAGCATTTT. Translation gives CASSLQGGGNQPQHF.

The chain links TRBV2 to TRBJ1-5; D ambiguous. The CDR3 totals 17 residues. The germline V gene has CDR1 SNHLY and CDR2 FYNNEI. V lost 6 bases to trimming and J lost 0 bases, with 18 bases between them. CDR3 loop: CASSDPGSGYSNQPQHF. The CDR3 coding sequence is TGTGCCAGCAGCGACCCCGGGTCGGGTTATAGCAATCAGCCCCAGCATTTT.

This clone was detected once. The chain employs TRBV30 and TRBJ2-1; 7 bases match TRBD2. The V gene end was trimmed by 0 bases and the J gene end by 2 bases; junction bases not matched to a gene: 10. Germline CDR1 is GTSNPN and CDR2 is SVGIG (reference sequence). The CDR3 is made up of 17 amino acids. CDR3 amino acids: CAWSVYGTMAAYNEQFF. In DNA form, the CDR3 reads TGTGCCTGGAGTGTATACGGGACTATGGCCGCCTACAATGAGCAGTTCTTC.